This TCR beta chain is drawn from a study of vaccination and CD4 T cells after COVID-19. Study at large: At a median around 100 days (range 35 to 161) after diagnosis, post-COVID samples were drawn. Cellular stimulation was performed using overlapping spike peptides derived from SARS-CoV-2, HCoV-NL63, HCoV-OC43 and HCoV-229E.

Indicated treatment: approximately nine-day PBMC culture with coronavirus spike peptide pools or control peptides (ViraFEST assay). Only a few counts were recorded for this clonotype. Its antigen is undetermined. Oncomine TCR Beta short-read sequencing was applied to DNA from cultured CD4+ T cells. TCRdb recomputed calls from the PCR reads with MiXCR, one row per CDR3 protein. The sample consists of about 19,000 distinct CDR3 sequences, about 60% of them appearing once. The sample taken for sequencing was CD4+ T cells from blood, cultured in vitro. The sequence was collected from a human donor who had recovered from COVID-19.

CDR3 in DNA: TGTGCCAGCAGTTGGGACAGGGACTCACCCCTCCACTTT. The encoded protein is CASSWDRDSPLHF. V usage is TRBV27 and J usage is TRBJ1-6, with 9 nucleotides matching TRBD1. Trimming took 4 bases from V and 10 from J; bases not matched to a gene: 2. The CDR3 spans 13 residues. Looked up from germline, CDR1 is MNHEY and CDR2 is SMNVEV (reference sequence).